This T cell receptor (beta chain) derives from a study of blood T cell repertoires in COVID-19. Sequenced by immunoSEQ multiplex PCR; TCRdb stores in-frame clones only, minus some. The sample carries approximately 100,000 clones, roughly 89% recorded once. The specimen was peripheral blood. The origin of this receptor is a man aged 65-85 years with acute or convalescent COVID-19.

The CDR3 DNA is TGTGCCAGCTCACCCTTCCGAACAGGGGGCAATCAGCCCCAGCATTTT. Residues: CASSPFRTGGNQPQHF. The gene calls are TRBV18 and TRBJ1-5, with 7 bases aligning to TRBD1. With 3 bases clipped from V and 2 bases from J, the junction kept 7 bases outside the gene matches. Per germline, CDR1 KGHSH and CDR2 LQKENI. CDR3 length equals 16 residues.